This T cell receptor (beta chain) was documented in a study of pediatric ulcerative colitis. Study overall: Most patients had pancolitis, and two had left-sided colitis.

Before the diagnostic colonoscopy, ulcerative colitis patients were free of immunosuppressive medication. Overall study results and limits: No controls had the two rectal clonotypes shared by ulcerative colitis patients. In rectum, acute severe colitis had expanded clones and less diversity.

Clones were read by immunoSEQ multiplex PCR, and TCRdb kept only the in-frame ones, dropping some. Counted here are approximately 32,000 clones, roughly four fifths occurring once; the ten biggest clones make up approximately 4%. V lost 5 bases, J lost 4 bases, and 17 bases lay in between. From germline, CDR1 is MNHEY and CDR2 SMNVEV (reference sequence). The CDR3 has 15 residues. With regard to this clone: As yet, its antigen is unknown.

The clonotype comes from a boy aged 5-17 years with severe ulcerative colitis. The rearrangement joins TRBV27 to TRBJ2-5; a weak D match, TRBD1 (6 bases). Sequenced sample: blood. Here the CDR3 reads CASSARQGSTETQYF. In DNA form, the CDR3 reads TGTGCCAGCAGTGCGAGGCAGGGGAGTACAGAGACCCAGTACTTC.